This TCR beta chain derives from a study of blood T cell repertoires in COVID-19. Study-level information: PBMCs, B-cell-depleted T cells, or T cells were the source of the cDNA or gDNA that made up the material.

Seattle patient enrollment occurred during active infection, with longitudinal follow-up thereafter. This clone was counted once. J lost 3 bases, V lost 4 bases, and 6 bases had no gene match. The germline V gene encodes CDR1 KGHDR and CDR2 SFDVKD. The CDR3 spans 15 residues. The repertoire was sequenced with immunoSEQ multiplex PCR; TCRdb's copy has only in-frame clones and lacks some. This table has roughly 500,000 clones, roughly nine tenths appearing once. This TCR was recovered from a man aged 18-30 years with COVID-19, enrolled during active disease. The sequencing sample was made of peripheral blood. The rearrangement joins TRBV24-1 to TRBJ2-7; 9 nucleotides agree with TRBD1. In DNA, the CDR3 is TGTGCCACCAGTGACCCCGGGACAGGGAACTACGAGCAGTACTTC. Its protein is CATSDPGTGNYEQYF.